Presented here are 19 T cell receptor beta chains from one specimen sequenced in a study of tumor-infiltrating lymphocytes in primary liver carcinoma. RNA was extracted from whole blood without cell sorting, alongside germline DNA. Reverse transcription of around 500 ng total RNA with a constant-region primer produced TCR beta cDNA. Modified slightly, ARM-PCR produced TCR beta libraries over three nested multiplex PCR rounds. It was with TRBV1-TRBV30 forward primers and a C-beta reverse primer that the first two PCR rounds were run, at around 11 cycles each. TCRdb itself ran the multiplex PCR reads through MiXCR, one entry per CDR3 protein. In the table there are 180,000 or so distinct CDR3 sequences, over 45% of which are singletons. Sequenced: peripheral blood. These TCRs come from a man in his forties with primary liver carcinoma and hepatitis B virus infection.

This chain connects TRBV6-6 to TRBJ2-1, with D unclear. Germline CDR1 is MNHNY and CDR2 is SVGAGI (reference sequence). This CDR3 has 15 amino acids. V dropped 3 bases and J dropped 5 bases, with 14 bases sitting between them. The CDR3 spells CASSYIGPSDNEQFF. CDR3 bases: TGTGCCAGCAGTTATATCGGACCCTCAGACAATGAGCAGTTCTTC.

The chain links TRBV28 to TRBJ2-3; D not resolved. Trimming shortened V by 4 bases and J by 0 bases, and 11 bases separated the two germline ends. The CDR3 extends over 15 amino acids. The germline V gene encodes CDR1 MDHEN and CDR2 SYDVKM. This CDR3 is CASSWTVDSTDTQYF. The CDR3, as DNA: TGTGCCAGCAGTTGGACGGTTGATAGCACAGATACGCAGTATTTT.

In regard to this clonotype: The junction departs from germline at one end; a sequencing error may be responsible. The chain is built from TRBV11-3 and TRBJ1-6; no clear D. This CDR3 contains 16 residues. Germline V CDR1 and CDR2: SGHNT, YENEEA. This CDR3 reads CVSSSKAMGGSSPLHF. CDR3 nucleotides: TGTGTCAGCAGCTCTAAGGCCATGGGCGGGTCCTCACCCCTCCACTTT.

This clonotype has a single count. The rearrangement joins TRBV11-2 to TRBJ2-7; no definite D call. CDR1 and CDR2 (germline): SGHAT, FQNNGV. There are 13 residues in the CDR3. V was pared by 3 bases and J by 3 bases, with 9 bases between. CDR3 sequence reads: CASSFRFVYEQYF. Here the CDR3 DNA reads TGTGCCAGCAGCTTCCGGTTTGTCTACGAGCAGTACTTC.

This clonotype was seen more than once but under ten times. V and J are TRBV10-1 and TRBJ2-4; D unclear. The ends were cut back, 0 bases at V and 8 bases at J, with 14 bases in the middle. This CDR3 is built from 15 residues. Per germline, CDR1 WNHNN and CDR2 SYGVQD (reference sequence). This CDR3 reads CASSESGGNGDIQYF. The CDR3 bases are TGCGCCAGCAGTGAGTCTGGTGGGAATGGAGACATTCAGTACTTC.

On this clonotype itself: A clone one base away is much larger, so this may be a read error. The chain has TRBV6-2 or TRBV6-3 and TRBJ2-7; D perhaps matches TRBD2 (6 bases). In germline, CDR1 is MNHEY, CDR2 SVGEGT. This CDR3 spans 15 amino acids. The V end was cut by 6 bases, the J end by 2 bases, with 17 bases between. The CDR3 nucleotides are TGTGCCAGCAGACGCGTGCGGGATCTAACCTACGAGCAGTACTTC. This translates into CASRRVRDLTYEQYF.

On this clonotype itself: A much larger clone lies one base from this, so it may be a read error. The gene calls are TRBV11-3 and TRBJ1-3; a possible D gene is TRBD1 (5 bases). This CDR3 has 14 residues. Germline loops: CDR1 SGHNT, CDR2 YENEEA. The V end lost 5 bases, the J end lost 1 base, and 9 bases lay between the germline ends. The DNA of the CDR3 is TGTGCCAGCAGCCCAGGGATATCTGGAAACACCATATATTTT. Translation gives CASSPGISGNTIYF.

There are a few counts of this clonotype. J is TRBJ2-1 and V is TRBV6-1, with 7 bases lining up with TRBD2. J lost 2 bases, V lost 6 bases, and 7 bases had no gene match. The CDR3 consists of 15 residues. Looked up from germline, CDR1 is MNHNS and CDR2 is SASEGT. The chain's CDR3 is CASSTGTTTYNEQFF. CDR3 coding DNA: TGTGCCAGCAGCACCGGGACTACTACCTACAATGAGCAGTTCTTC.

About this clonotype itself: The CDR3 ends on some other residue instead of the conserved phenylalanine or tryptophan, so this is likely a read error. The chain has TRBV11-2 and TRBJ2-7, with D possibly matching TRBD2 (6 bases). This CDR3 is 20 amino acids long. Trimming took 0 bases from V and 2 from J, leaving 26 bases between them. Germline V gives CDR1 SGHAT, CDR2 FQNNGV. As DNA, the CDR3 is TGTGCCAGCAGCTTAGATCTTTGGGGGAGGACCGAACGTGAAGCCTACGAGCAGTACCTC. Translation gives CASSLDLWGRTEREAYEQYL.

Regarding this clonotype: This may come from a read error, since a much larger clone is one base off. The J gene is TRBJ2-7, the V gene TRBV6-5; 11 nucleotides agree with TRBD2. The CDR3 is made up of 16 amino acids. In germline, CDR1 is MNHEY, CDR2 SVGAGI. The V and J ends lost 6 bases and 7 bases, in that order; junction bases with no gene match: 14. CDR3 in amino acids: CASRQTSGASYNEQYF. As DNA, the CDR3 is TGTGCCAGCAGACAGACTAGCGGGGCGTCCTACAATGAGCAGTACTTC.

This clonotype has only one observation. It may be a read error: a sequence one base away is much more abundant. The chain links TRBV7-3 to TRBJ2-3, with D perhaps TRBD1 (5 bases). The CDR3 is made up of 13 amino acids. Germline V gene sequence: CDR1 SGHTA, CDR2 FQGTGA. The CDR3 here is CASSLTSTGTQYF. The DNA for the CDR3 is TGTGCCAGCAGCTTGACAAGCACAGGTACGCAGTATTTT.

This clonotype was observed once. The junction departs from the called germline gene at one end, perhaps through a read error. This chain connects TRBV6-5 to TRBJ1-2; perhaps TRBD1 as D (6 bases). Germline V gives CDR1 MNHEY, CDR2 SVGAGI. The CDR3 runs to 16 residues. CDR3 in amino acids: CDSSLTRTAFNYGYTF. CDR3 DNA: TGTGACAGCAGTTTAACTAGGACAGCGTTTAACTATGGCTACACCTTC.

This rearrangement joins TRBV6-2 or TRBV6-3 to TRBJ2-3; D possibly corresponds to TRBD2 (6 bases). Germline V gene lookup returns CDR1 MNHEY and CDR2 SVGEGT. The V gene lost 0 bases and the J gene lost 2 bases, with 15 bases spanning the gap. This CDR3 spans 17 amino acids. The CDR3, as DNA: TGTGCCAGCAGTTACTCAACTTGGAGGGTCAACACAGATACGCAGTATTTT. Its translation is CASSYSTWRVNTDTQYF.

A word on this clonotype: This could be a read error, since a much larger clone is one nucleotide away. This chain connects TRBV6-6 to TRBJ2-2, with D perhaps matching TRBD2 (7 bases). The CDR3 runs to 16 residues. The V gene lost 2 bases and the J gene lost 2 bases, with 12 bases spanning the gap. Germline CDR1 and CDR2: MNHNY and SVGAGI (reference sequence). The CDR3 DNA reads TGTGCCAGCAGTTACGGGGGCGGGAGCAACACCGGGGAGCTGTTTTTT. Amino acid sequence: CASSYGGGSNTGELFF.

This clonotype was counted only a few times. This chain links TRBV10-3 with TRBJ1-1, with a tentative D call TRBD1 (5 bases). CDR3 length: 14 amino acids. Trimming pared 4 bases from V and 4 bases from J, leaving 13 bases between. Germline CDR1 and CDR2: ENHRY and SYGVKD. The CDR3 sequence is CAISGGTASTEAFF. CDR3 sequence (DNA): TGTGCCATCAGTGGGGGGACGGCCAGCACTGAAGCTTTCTTT.

This clonotype came up many times. This chain connects TRBV7-9 to TRBJ2-2; maybe TRBD2 (5 bases). The germline V and J ends were trimmed by 5 bases and 5 bases, with 21 bases remaining between them. The CDR3 spans 17 residues. Germline lookup yields CDR1 SEHNR and CDR2 FQNEAQ (reference sequence). The CDR3 DNA sequence: TGTGCCAGCAGCCCCTTGGACGGGGATACTAGGACCGGGGAGCTGTTTTTT. Its translation: CASSPLDGDTRTGELFF.

This clonotype was counted many times. The CDR3 region has the DNA TGTGCCAGCTCCCGGGCCGGATCCTACAATGAGCAGTTCTTC. Amino acid sequence: CASSRAGSYNEQFF. V usage is TRBV11-2 and J usage is TRBJ2-1, with unresolved D. Germline CDR1 reads SGHAT; CDR2 reads FQNNGV. The CDR3 is 14 amino acids. V was pared by 8 bases and J by 1 base, with 12 bases between.

On this clonotype: This CDR3 is missing its conserved last phenylalanine or tryptophan, likely due to a read error. The chain links TRBV5-6 to TRBJ2-2; the D call may be TRBD1 or TRBD2 (6 bases each). The CDR3 has 12 residues. V was trimmed by 5 bases and J by 8 bases, leaving 10 bases between them. Germline CDR1 is SGHDT and CDR2 is YYEEEE. CDR3 region: CASSSGAGELFY. CDR3 bases: TGTGCCAGCAGTTCGGGGGCGGGGGAGCTGTTTTAT.

With respect to this clonotype: The junction and the germline gene differ at one end; a read error may be behind it. The genes are TRBV29-1 and TRBJ1-1; TRBD1 is a possible D gene (6 bases). Germline-derived CDR1 and CDR2 are SQVTM and ANQGSEA. The CDR3 has 14 residues. The CDR3 DNA follows: TGTAGCGTGACTCGGACAGTCCCGAACACTGAAGCTTTCTTT. Translated: CSVTRTVPNTEAFF.